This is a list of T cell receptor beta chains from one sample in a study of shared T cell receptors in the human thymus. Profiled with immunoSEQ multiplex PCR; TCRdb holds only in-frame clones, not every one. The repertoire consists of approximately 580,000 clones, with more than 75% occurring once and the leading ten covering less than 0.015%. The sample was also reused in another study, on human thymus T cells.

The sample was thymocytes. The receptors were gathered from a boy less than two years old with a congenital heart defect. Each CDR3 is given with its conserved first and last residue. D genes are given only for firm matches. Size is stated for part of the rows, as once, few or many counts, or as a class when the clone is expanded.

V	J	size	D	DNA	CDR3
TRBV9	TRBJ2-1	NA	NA	TGTGCCAGCAGCGTAGGCACCGAGGGAGGACTCCTGGGGGAAGATGAGCAGTTCTTC	CASSVGTEGGLLGEDEQFF
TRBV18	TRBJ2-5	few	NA	TGTGCCAGCTCACCCGTCCACTACCAAGAGACCCAGTACTTC	CASSPVHYQETQYF
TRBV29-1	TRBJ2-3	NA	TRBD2	TGCAGCGTCCGAACCGGGACTAGCGGGGCAGATACGCAGTATTTT	CSVRTGTSGADTQYF
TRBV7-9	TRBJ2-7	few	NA	TGTGCCAGCAGCTTAGGGGACTCTACCGACTACGAGCAGTACTTC	CASSLGDSTDYEQYF
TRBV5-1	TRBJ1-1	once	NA	TGCGCCAGCAGCTTGGACAGGGACACTGAAGCTTTCTTT	CASSLDRDTEAFF
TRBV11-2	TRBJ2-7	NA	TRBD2	TGTGCCAGCAGCTTAGTCGGTAGCGGGAGATCGAGCGAGCAGTACTTC	CASSLVGSGRSSEQYF
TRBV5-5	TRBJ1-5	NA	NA	TGTGCCAGCAGCTTGGAGTATGGCCGCTATCAGCCCCAGCATTTT	CASSLEYGRYQPQHF
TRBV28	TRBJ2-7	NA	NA	TGTGCCAGCAGCCAACCACCGGTGTCTACCTACGAGCAGTACTTC	CASSQPPVSTYEQYF
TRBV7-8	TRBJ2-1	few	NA	TGTGCCAGCAGCCCGCTATCCTCGTCTAGCGTATTCAATGAGCAGTTCTTC	CASSPLSSSSVFNEQFF
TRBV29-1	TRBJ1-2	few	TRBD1	TGCAGCGTGGAATTACAGGGGTTTCACTATGGCTACACCTTC	CSVELQGFHYGYTF
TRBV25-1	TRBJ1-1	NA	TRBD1	TGTGCCAGCAGTGAGCCGGGACAGGGGGACACTGAAGCTTTCTTT	CASSEPGQGDTEAFF
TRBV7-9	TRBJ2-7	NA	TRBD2	TGTGCCAGCAGCCCGCGACTAGCGGGAGAGGTCGGAGGGACCTACGAGCAGTACTTC	CASSPRLAGEVGGTYEQYF